A single sample is the source of the 30 T cell receptor beta chains below, sequenced in a study of blood T cell repertoires in COVID-19. Using immunoSEQ multiplex PCR, the repertoire was profiled, and TCRdb retains in-frame clones only, with some absent. Seen here are 200,000 to 300,000 clones, around 92% observed once, and the top ten hold approximately 2.5%. The sample consisted of peripheral blood. The receptor set was obtained from a person between 18 and 30 years old with COVID-19, enrolled during active disease.

The CDR3 DNA reads TGTGCCAGTAGTATGGACAGGGGCTACGAGCAGTACTTC. Amino acid sequence: CASSMDRGYEQYF. V and J are TRBV19 and TRBJ2-7, with TRBD1 matching 9 bases. The V and J ends lost 3 bases and 3 bases, in that order; junction bases with no gene match: 0. The V gene's germline CDR1 is LNHDA and CDR2 SQIVND (reference sequence). The CDR3 is 13 residues long.

The V and J genes are TRBV28 and TRBJ2-1; the D gene is possibly TRBD2 (5 bases). Looked up from germline, CDR1 is MDHEN and CDR2 is SYDVKM. The V end lost 2 bases, the J end lost 4 bases, and 18 bases lay between the germline ends. This CDR3 is 17 amino acids long. The CDR3: CASSLGSVGGVYNEQFF. For the CDR3, the DNA is TGTGCCAGCAGTTTAGGTTCGGTCGGAGGTGTTTACAATGAGCAGTTCTTC.

The chain combines TRBV29-1 with TRBJ1-2; D remains ambiguous. The CDR3 contains 15 residues. V lost 3 bases and J lost 4, with 18 bases in between. CDR1 is SQVTM, CDR2 ANQGSEA, per germline. The CDR3 nucleotides are TGCAGCGTTGATCTGGGTGTCGAGGGCCTCTATGGCTACACCTTC. Translating gives CSVDLGVEGLYGYTF.

The chain has TRBV18 and TRBJ2-5; TRBD1 matches at 8 bases. Germline V gene lookup returns CDR1 KGHSH and CDR2 LQKENI. The V segment lost 1 base and the J segment 3 bases; nucleotides outside the gene matches: 1. The CDR3 has 14 amino acids. CDR3 loop: CASSPQDREETQYF. CDR3 DNA sequence: TGTGCCAGCTCACCACAGGACAGGGAAGAGACCCAGTACTTC. Variable domain in full (rest from reference TRBV18 and TRBJ2-5): NAGVMQNPRHLVRRRGQEARLRCSPMKGHSHVYWYRQLPEEGLKFMVYLQKENIIDESGMPKERFSAEFPKEGPSILRIQQVVRGDSAAYFCASSPQDREETQYFGPGTRLLVL.

The gene calls are TRBV19 and TRBJ1-3, with D hard to call. CDR1 and CDR2 (germline): LNHDA, SQIVND (reference sequence). Trimming took 3 bases from V and 3 from J, leaving 6 bases between them. This CDR3 is built from 13 residues. The CDR3 nucleotides read TGTGCCAGTAGTATGGGCTTTGGAAACACCATATATTTT. This encodes CASSMGFGNTIYF.

This clone was counted a single time. J is TRBJ1-2 and V is TRBV6-2 or TRBV6-3, with D possibly being TRBD1 (5 bases). Germline V gene lookup returns CDR1 MNHEY and CDR2 SVGEGT. The CDR3 runs 16 residues. V was clipped by 2 bases and J by 0 bases, with 13 bases between them. This CDR3 reads CASSYPGHQANYGYTF. Here the CDR3 DNA reads TGTGCCAGCAGTTACCCCGGACATCAAGCTAACTATGGCTACACCTTC.

V is TRBV11-3 and J is TRBJ2-7, with a possible D match to TRBD1 (6 bases). Germline-derived CDR1 and CDR2 are SGHNT and YENEEA. Deletions cut 2 bases from V and 1 base from J, with 9 bases between. This CDR3 comprises 14 residues. The CDR3 reads CASSLTGNSYEQYF. The DNA of the CDR3 is TGTGCCAGCAGCTTAACAGGGAATTCCTACGAGCAGTACTTC.

The rearrangement joins TRBV28 to TRBJ1-4; 7 bases map to TRBD1. The CDR3 is made up of 18 amino acids. Germline CDR1 is MDHEN and CDR2 is SYDVKM. Trimming removed 2 bases from V and 7 bases from J; junction bases left unmatched: 16. The chain's CDR3 is CASSLRGRQGLSGEKLFF. The CDR3 DNA reads TGTGCCAGCAGTTTACGTGGAAGACAGGGTTTAAGTGGTGAAAAACTGTTTTTT. Together with reference TRBV28 and TRBJ1-4, the CDR3 gives the full variable domain: DVKVTQSSRYLVKRTGEKVFLECVQDMDHENMFWYRQDPGLGLRLIYFSYDVKMKEKGDIPEGYSVSREKKERFSLILESASTNQTSMYLCASSLRGRQGLSGEKLFFGSGTQLSVL.

This clone was counted once. V usage is TRBV24-1 and J usage is TRBJ2-2; 8 nucleotides line up with TRBD1. This CDR3 is built from 16 residues. CDR1 and CDR2 (germline): KGHDR, SFDVKD. The V and J ends lost 3 bases and 0 bases, in that order; junction bases with no gene match: 2. The CDR3 sequence is CATSDRTGSNTGELFF. The CDR3 nucleotides read TGTGCCACCAGTGATCGGACAGGGTCGAACACCGGGGAGCTGTTTTTT.

V is TRBV29-1 and J is TRBJ1-2; D unclear. Trimming left V 3 bases short and J 3 bases short, with 17 bases between. The CDR3 spans 15 residues. From germline, CDR1 is SQVTM and CDR2 ANQGSEA. CDR3 region: CSVDHPPREYYGYTF. The DNA for the CDR3 is TGCAGCGTTGATCACCCTCCTAGGGAGTACTATGGCTACACCTTC.

The chain combines TRBV9 with TRBJ2-5; 9 bases are shared with TRBD1. V shed 4 bases and J 4 bases; nucleotides not matched to a gene: 5. Germline V CDR1 and CDR2: SGDLS, YYNGEE. The CDR3 runs 14 residues. Here the CDR3 reads CASSNPTGGETQYF. CDR3 nucleotide sequence: TGTGCCAGCAGCAACCCGACAGGGGGAGAGACCCAGTACTTC.

The CDR3 region has the DNA TGTGCCAGCAGCTTACCTTGGTCAGCGGATCAGCCCCAGCATTTT. It codes for CASSLPWSADQPQHF. This chain joins TRBV7-2 and TRBJ1-5; D not certain. This CDR3 has 15 amino acids. Trimming took off 2 bases at V and 5 bases at J, with 13 bases between the two ends. Germline V gives CDR1 SGHTA, CDR2 FQGNSA.

The chain couples TRBV27 to TRBJ1-2, with a tentative D call TRBD1 (5 bases). Per germline, CDR1 MNHEY and CDR2 SMNVEV (reference sequence). CDR3 length: 12 amino acids. Trimming took off 2 bases at V and 6 bases at J, with 7 bases between the two ends. The CDR3 DNA reads as TGTGCCAGCAGTTTACGGGGGGATGGCTACACCTTC. Translated, it gives CASSLRGDGYTF.

The chain couples TRBV6-4 to TRBJ2-3; 9 bases match TRBD1. Germline lookup yields CDR1 MRHNA and CDR2 SNTAGT. This CDR3 has 15 residues. Trimming took 5 bases from V and 2 from J; bases not matched to a gene: 5. CDR3 sequence reads: CASSPGTGNTDTQYF. The CDR3 DNA sequence: TGTGCCAGCAGTCCTGGGACAGGGAACACAGATACGCAGTATTTT.

CDR3 nucleotides: TGTGCCAGCAGTTTAAGGGCAGGGCTTGTCTACGAGCAGTACTTC. This sequence encodes CASSLRAGLVYEQYF. The rearrangement uses TRBV27 and TRBJ2-7; perhaps TRBD1 as D (5 bases). The CDR3 covers 15 residues. Germline-derived CDR1 and CDR2 are MNHEY and SMNVEV (reference sequence). The V end lost 2 bases, the J end lost 3 bases, and 14 bases lay between the germline ends.

This chain links TRBV27 with TRBJ1-4, with 7 nucleotides matching TRBD1. V lost 5 bases, J lost 0 bases, and 6 bases stayed unmatched. The germline V gene has CDR1 MNHEY and CDR2 SMNVEV (reference sequence). This CDR3 is built from 16 residues. The CDR3 DNA is TGTGCCAGCAGTCCCGGGACAGCTTCAACTAATGAAAAACTGTTTTTT. Its translation: CASSPGTASTNEKLFF.

This clone showed up just once. This sequence joins TRBV27 and TRBJ1-2; 9 nucleotides match TRBD1. The V gene end was trimmed by 3 bases and the J gene end by 3 bases; junction bases not matched to a gene: 5. The CDR3 consists of 15 residues. Germline CDR1 is MNHEY and CDR2 is SMNVEV (reference sequence). This CDR3 reads CASSFITGGYYGYTF. The CDR3, as DNA: TGTGCCAGCAGTTTTATTACAGGGGGCTACTATGGCTACACCTTC.

J is TRBJ1-4 and V is TRBV3-1 (or the pseudogene TRBV3-2); no firm D call. Trimming cost V 5 bases and J 6 bases, with 13 bases left between them. The germline gives CDR1 LGHDT, CDR2 YNNKEL (reference sequence). This CDR3 has 14 amino acids. The CDR3 region is CASSFGPRDEKLFF. The CDR3 nucleotides read TGTGCCAGCAGCTTTGGGCCAAGAGATGAAAAACTGTTTTTT.

The chain employs TRBV4-3 and TRBJ2-5; 7 nucleotides agree with TRBD1. Unmatched junction bases numbered 0, after V lost 1 base and J lost 1 base. Germline loops: CDR1 LGHNA, CDR2 YSLEER. The CDR3 spans 14 residues. In DNA form, the CDR3 reads TGCGCCAGCAGCCAAGGGACAGGCCAAGAGACCCAGTACTTC. It yields the protein CASSQGTGQETQYF.

The rearrangement links TRBV9 to TRBJ2-7, with 13 positions matching TRBD2. V dropped 7 bases and J dropped 3; count of bases not matched to a gene: 10. The germline V gene has CDR1 SGDLS and CDR2 YYNGEE. CDR3 size: 16 residues. The CDR3 protein is CASGAGGTSGNYEQYF. CDR3 DNA: TGTGCCAGCGGGGCAGGGGGGACTAGCGGGAACTACGAGCAGTACTTC.

The chain has TRBV6-2 or TRBV6-3 and TRBJ2-3, with TRBD2 identical over 7 bases. The germline V gene has CDR1 MNHEY and CDR2 SVGEGT. Trimming at V came to 0 bases and at J to 2 bases, leaving 8 bases not matched to a gene. The CDR3 extends over 17 amino acids. DNA of the CDR3: TGTGCCAGCAGTTACTCGATCTTTGCGGGAGACACAGATACGCAGTATTTT. This translates into CASSYSIFAGDTDTQYF.

This clone was seen once. This chain connects TRBV13 to TRBJ2-5, with 9 bases lining up with TRBD2. The CDR3 extends over 15 amino acids. After removal of 2 bases from V and 5 bases from J, the junction contained 6 bases not matched to a gene. Germline assignment: CDR1 PRHDT and CDR2 FYEKMQ (reference sequence). CDR3 region: CASSLMGGRAETQYF. DNA of the CDR3: TGTGCCAGCAGCTTAATGGGCGGGAGGGCGGAGACCCAGTACTTC.

V and J are TRBV19 and TRBJ1-5; D unclear. Looked up from germline, CDR1 is LNHDA and CDR2 is SQIVND (reference sequence). Deletions cut 3 bases from V and 6 bases from J, with 9 bases between. This CDR3 contains 13 residues. The CDR3 sequence: CASSIPGIQPQHF. The CDR3 DNA reads as TGTGCCAGTAGTATCCCCGGTATTCAGCCCCAGCATTTT.

This rearrangement joins TRBV2 to TRBJ1-2; D gene unclear. The V gene lost 0 bases and the J gene lost 3 bases, with 8 bases spanning the gap. From germline, CDR1 is SNHLY and CDR2 FYNNEI. The CDR3 has 14 residues. For the CDR3, the DNA is TGTGCCAGCAGTGAAGCGATCTCGGACTATGGCTACACCTTC. It codes for CASSEAISDYGYTF.

The V gene is TRBV11-2, the J gene TRBJ1-6; D is perhaps TRBD1 (6 bases). In germline, CDR1 is SGHAT, CDR2 FQNNGV. V lost 5 bases, J lost 7 bases, and 12 bases lay in between. The CDR3 length is 14 residues. The CDR3 region has the DNA TGTGCCAGCAGCCTGATACAGGGAAATTCACCCCTCCACTTT. This sequence encodes CASSLIQGNSPLHF.

V gene TRBV6-5 combines with J gene TRBJ1-5; no reliable D call. V lost 0 bases and J lost 7, with 7 bases in between. The CDR3 runs 13 residues. CDR1 and CDR2 (germline): MNHEY, SVGAGI. CDR3 in amino acids: CASSYSRGQPQHF. The CDR3 coding sequence is TGTGCCAGCAGTTACTCCCGGGGACAGCCCCAGCATTTT.

The chain links TRBV30 to TRBJ2-2, with D tentatively TRBD2 (5 bases). The germline V gene has CDR1 GTSNPN and CDR2 SVGIG (reference sequence). This CDR3 has 14 residues. Trimming pared 4 bases from V and 2 bases from J, leaving 11 bases between. The CDR3 is CAWKLSGNTGELFF. CDR3 bases: TGTGCCTGGAAATTGAGCGGCAACACCGGGGAGCTGTTTTTT.

The V and J genes are TRBV5-5 and TRBJ2-5; tentatively, D is TRBD2 (6 bases). The CDR3 is made up of 16 amino acids. Trimming cost V 1 base and J 2 bases, with 15 bases left between them. Germline V gene sequence: CDR1 SGHKS, CDR2 YYEKEE (reference sequence). The CDR3 reads CASSLRTGAGQETQYF. The CDR3 nucleotides read TGTGCCAGCAGCTTGAGAACGGGAGCGGGTCAAGAGACCCAGTACTTC.

The chain recombines TRBV10-1 with TRBJ2-1; 10 nucleotides align to TRBD1. Germline assignment: CDR1 WNHNN and CDR2 SYGVQD (reference sequence). The CDR3 spans 17 residues. Trimming at V came to 2 bases and at J to 5 bases, leaving 9 bases not matched to a gene. CDR3 in amino acids: CASSETVGQGSDNEQFF. Written as DNA, the CDR3 is TGCGCCAGCAGTGAGACGGTGGGACAGGGGTCGGACAATGAGCAGTTCTTC.

This rearrangement joins TRBV7-2 to TRBJ1-1, with TRBD1 as a possible D gene (5 bases). V lost 5 bases and J 7 bases, leaving 20 bases between the germline ends. The germline V gene has CDR1 SGHTA and CDR2 FQGNSA. There are 15 residues in the CDR3. For the CDR3, the DNA is TGTGCCAGCAGCCCCGGGGGGGGGATGGCTTATGAAGCTTTCTTT. Protein sequence: CASSPGGGMAYEAFF.